The 25 T cell receptor beta chains presented below share a single source sample, sequenced in a study of blood T cell repertoires in COVID-19. Only in-frame clones appear in the TCRdb table, and some are missing; sequencing was by immunoSEQ multiplex PCR. The sample carries roughly 280,000 clones, about nine tenths recorded once. Sequenced input: PBMCs or T cells enriched from blood (not recorded which). These receptor sequences come from a woman in her forties or fifties who had recovered from COVID-19.

The rearrangement links TRBV12-3 or TRBV12-4 to TRBJ2-7; 11 positions match TRBD1. CDR3 length: 13 residues. With V trimmed by 7 bases and J by 7 bases, 6 bases remained unmatched. The CDR3 DNA reads as TGTGCCAGCACCGGACAGGGGGCAGGTGAGCAGTACTTC. Translated: CASTGQGAGEQYF.

This chain connects TRBV12-3 or TRBV12-4 to TRBJ2-7; D not resolved. The CDR3 loop spans 13 amino acids. V was trimmed by 3 bases and J by 3 bases, leaving 9 bases between them. CDR3 in DNA: TGTGCCAGCAGTTTTTCCTCGGGCTACGAGCAGTACTTC. Translation gives CASSFSSGYEQYF.

The chain carries TRBV18 and TRBJ2-7; TRBD1 matches 7 bases. Per the germline V gene, CDR1 is KGHSH and CDR2 is LQKENI. The CDR3 length is 14 residues. The ends lost 3 bases at V and 4 bases at J; junction bases unmatched: 6. The CDR3: CASSPYTQGYEQYF. As DNA, the CDR3 is TGTGCCAGCTCACCGTATACACAGGGGTACGAGCAGTACTTC.

The chain couples TRBV4-2 to TRBJ1-2, with D possibly being TRBD1 (5 bases). Trimming stripped 4 bases from V and 2 bases from J, with 14 bases between. There are 15 residues in the CDR3. The germline CDR1 and CDR2 sequences are LGHNA and YNFKEQ. The CDR3 DNA reads TGTGCCAGCAGCCTATACCCTCAGGGAAACTATGGCTACACCTTC. Translating it yields CASSLYPQGNYGYTF.

This clone was seen many times. This chain uses TRBV23-1 with TRBJ2-2; 7 bases are shared with TRBD1. TRBV23-1 is reported as an ORF; its role is uncertain. There are 16 residues in the CDR3. V lost 0 bases and J lost 2; bases outside the gene matches: 3. CDR3 nucleotide sequence: TGCGCCAGCAGTCAATCAGGGGGCTTTAACACCGGGGAGCTGTTTTTT. It translates to CASSQSGGFNTGELFF.

A single count supports this clone. This sequence joins TRBV27 and TRBJ1-1, with 7 bases lining up with TRBD1. V was pared by 2 bases and J by 6 bases, with 9 bases of the junction left unmatched. Germline-derived CDR1 and CDR2 are MNHEY and SMNVEV (reference sequence). There are 15 residues in the CDR3. The CDR3 DNA reads TGTGCCAGCAGTTTAGGGAACAGGGGAGTTTCTGAAGCTTTCTTT. It codes for CASSLGNRGVSEAFF.

The V gene is TRBV7-2, the J gene TRBJ2-1; D is uncertain. The germline V gene encodes CDR1 SGHTA and CDR2 FQGNSA. This CDR3 has 13 residues. The V end lost 5 bases, the J end lost 4 bases, and 9 bases lay between the germline ends. CDR3 protein: CASSPELYNEQFF. The CDR3 bases are TGTGCCAGCAGCCCCGAGTTGTACAATGAGCAGTTCTTC.

The J gene is TRBJ2-1, the V gene TRBV5-1; D is perhaps TRBD2 (7 bases). The V gene's germline CDR1 is SGHRS and CDR2 YFSETQ. There are 16 residues in the CDR3. Trimming left V 0 bases short and J 4 bases short, with 14 bases between. CDR3 amino acids: CASSLGGLAAYNEQFF. CDR3 in DNA: TGCGCCAGCAGCTTGGGGGGGCTAGCGGCTTACAATGAGCAGTTCTTC. The whole variable domain, remainder taken from reference TRBV5-1 and TRBJ2-1, is KAGVTQTPRYLIKTRGQQVTLSCSPISGHRSVSWYQQTPGQGLQFLFEYFSETQRNKGNFPGRFSGRQFSNSRSEMNVSTLELGDSALYLCASSLGGLAAYNEQFFGPGTRLTVL.

The chain carries TRBV19 and TRBJ2-7; D possibly corresponds to TRBD1 (5 bases). Germline loops: CDR1 LNHDA, CDR2 SQIVND (reference sequence). The CDR3 runs to 12 residues. V was pared by 5 bases and J by 9 bases, with 14 bases between. CDR3 DNA: TGTGCCAGTAGTTCCCGGACATCCGGGCAGTACTTC. Protein product: CASSSRTSGQYF.

The chain carries TRBV19 and TRBJ2-7; 8 nucleotides agree with TRBD2. Germline V gives CDR1 LNHDA, CDR2 SQIVND (reference sequence). The CDR3 is 17 residues long. With 2 bases clipped from V and 1 base from J, the junction kept 10 bases outside the gene matches. CDR3 sequence (DNA): TGTGCCAGTAGTATACACCCTGGTAGCGGGATTTCCTACGAGCAGTACTTC. This encodes CASSIHPGSGISYEQYF.

The CDR3 DNA is TGTGCCAGTAGCCAAGGACAGATCTACGAGCAGTACTTC. This codes for CASSQGQIYEQYF. The chain has TRBV19 and TRBJ2-7; D possibly corresponds to TRBD1 (6 bases). The V end was cut by 6 bases, the J end by 3 bases, with 12 bases between. Germline V lookup: CDR1 LNHDA, CDR2 SQIVND (reference sequence). This CDR3 spans 13 amino acids.

This chain joins TRBV7-8 and TRBJ2-3, with 7 bases identical to TRBD1. The CDR3 loop spans 18 amino acids. After removal of 6 bases from V and 3 bases from J, the junction contained 18 bases not matched to a gene. CDR1 is SGHVS, CDR2 FQNEAQ, per germline. CDR3 bases: TGTGCCAGCAGGACCCCGACAGGGCTAAGTCTCGGAACAGATACGCAGTATTTT. This translates into CASRTPTGLSLGTDTQYF.

This clone was counted only a few times. This chain joins TRBV9 and TRBJ2-7; D remains ambiguous. Trimming pared 1 base from V and 2 bases from J, leaving 13 bases between. This CDR3 region has 15 residues. The germline gives CDR1 SGDLS, CDR2 YYNGEE. The CDR3 DNA reads as TGTGCCAGCAGCGTATTAGTCGTAGACACCTACGAGCAGTACTTC. It translates to CASSVLVVDTYEQYF.

V usage is TRBV18 and J usage is TRBJ1-2; the D gene is possibly TRBD1 (5 bases). Trimming cost V 3 bases and J 4 bases, with 12 bases left between them. The CDR3 sequence is 14 residues long. CDR1 KGHSH and CDR2 LQKENI come from the germline V gene. CDR3 residues: CASSPGRGTYGYTF. The CDR3 DNA is TGTGCCAGCTCACCCGGTAGGGGTACCTATGGCTACACCTTC.

The J gene is TRBJ1-1, the V gene TRBV5-1, with a weak D call TRBD1 (5 bases). Germline V gene data show CDR1 as SGHRS and CDR2 as YFSETQ. CDR3 length: 14 amino acids. Trimming shortened V by 2 bases and J by 1 base, and 9 bases separated the two germline ends. The CDR3 DNA reads TGCGCCAGCAGCTTTGACAGTTCGAACACTGAAGCTTTCTTT. This sequence encodes CASSFDSSNTEAFF.

The V and J genes are TRBV30 and TRBJ1-1; 7 bases agree with TRBD1. This CDR3 spans 20 amino acids. Germline V gene data show CDR1 as GTSNPN and CDR2 as SVGIG (reference sequence). V gave up 2 bases and J gave up 5 bases; unmatched junction bases: 26. The CDR3 bases are TGTGCCTGGAGTACAATCTTCCGGGACAGAGGGTGGTATCGGGAGACTGAAGCTTTCTTT. It translates to CAWSTIFRDRGWYRETEAFF.

This chain uses TRBV7-3 with TRBJ2-7, with TRBD2 matching over 14 bases. Germline CDR1 SGHTA, CDR2 FQGTGA. V dropped 6 bases and J dropped 4; count of bases not matched to a gene: 5. This CDR3 is built from 15 residues. The CDR3, as DNA: TGTGCCAGCAGTACCGGGACTAGCGGGAGTTACGAGCAGTACTTC. Encoded protein: CASSTGTSGSYEQYF.

Only one count was recorded for this clone. V gene TRBV25-1 combines with J gene TRBJ2-7, with D tentatively TRBD2 (5 bases). The germline V gene has CDR1 MGHDK and CDR2 SYGVNS. V lost 3 bases and J lost 5, with 11 bases in between. The CDR3 runs to 13 residues. The CDR3 loop is CASSEAGLHEQYF. The CDR3 DNA follows: TGTGCCAGCAGTGAGGCTGGACTTCACGAGCAGTACTTC.

This clone occurred once. The chain is built from TRBV21-1 and TRBJ1-1. TRBV21-1 is given as a pseudogene. CDR3 length equals 16 residues. The CDR3 protein is CASSKLESAMNTEAFF. The CDR3 DNA is TGTGCCAGCAGCAAACTTGAGTCAGCGATGAACACTGAAGCTTTCTTT.

The genes are TRBV25-1 and TRBJ1-5; D unclear. The CDR3 contains 14 residues. Germline V CDR1 and CDR2: MGHDK, SYGVNS. V lost 7 bases and J lost 2, with 12 bases in between. The CDR3 coding sequence is TGTGCCAGCACAGGATCTATGGGCAATCAGCCCCAGCATTTT. This gives the protein CASTGSMGNQPQHF.

The gene calls are TRBV24-1 and TRBJ1-2; TRBD1 agrees at 8 bases. This CDR3 region has 15 residues. Germline V CDR1 and CDR2: KGHDR, SFDVKD. J lost 3 bases, V lost 3 bases, and 5 bases had no gene match. CDR3 loop: CATSDGGQEHYGYTF. The CDR3 bases are TGTGCCACCAGTGATGGGGGACAGGAGCACTATGGCTACACCTTC.

V is TRBV2 and J is TRBJ1-2; 7 bases map to TRBD1. V trimming: 2 bases; J trimming: 7 bases; junction bases outside the gene matches: 4. Germline CDR1 and CDR2: SNHLY and FYNNEI. The CDR3 length is 13 residues. The CDR3: CASSEYRGGGYTF. The CDR3 DNA is TGTGCCAGCAGTGAATACAGGGGCGGTGGCTACACCTTC.

The chain carries TRBV10-2 and TRBJ2-2, with a possible D match to TRBD2 (6 bases). The V end lost 10 bases, the J end lost 6 bases, and 18 bases lay between the germline ends. Germline V CDR1 and CDR2: WSHSY, SAAADI. This CDR3 region has 14 residues. CDR3 bases: TGCGCCACCCGGGACTTACAATCCCCCGGGGAGCTGTTTTTT. Residues: CATRDLQSPGELFF.

The chain has TRBV2 and TRBJ1-5, with D unclear. CDR1 and CDR2 from the germline V gene are SNHLY and FYNNEI. The V end lost 7 bases, the J end lost 0 bases, and 13 bases lay between the germline ends. This CDR3 comprises 15 residues. Written as DNA, the CDR3 is TGTGCCAGCAAGCGGGGATCTTATAGCAATCAGCCCCAGCATTTT. Encoded protein: CASKRGSYSNQPQHF.

CDR3 DNA sequence: TGTGCCCGTACTAGCGGGAAGTCCTACGAGCAGTACTTC. Its protein is CARTSGKSYEQYF. This rearrangement joins TRBV30 to TRBJ2-7, with 10 positions matching TRBD2. The CDR3 extends over 13 amino acids. V gave up 8 bases and J gave up 1 base; unmatched junction bases: 5. From germline, CDR1 is GTSNPN and CDR2 SVGIG (reference sequence).